Each of the 18 T cell receptor beta chains below was sequenced from the same sample in a study of cytomegalovirus exposure and HLA in healthy donors. Both 60 Vbeta primers and 13 Jbeta primers went into the PCR. Generated by immunoSEQ multiplex PCR, the TCRdb table keeps only in-frame clones and is missing some. The repertoire holds about 130,000 clones, with 74% as singletons. The sequenced sample consisted of PBMCs. Every receptor here comes from a man younger than 35 in good health and CMV-seropositive.

The chain couples TRBV6-5 to TRBJ2-7; D ambiguous. The germline gives CDR1 MNHEY, CDR2 SVGAGI. The V end lost 5 bases, the J end lost 4 bases, and 6 bases lay between the germline ends. The CDR3 length is 11 residues. DNA of the CDR3: TGTGCCAGCAGTCTCGGGTACGAGCAGTACTTC. This sequence encodes CASSLGYEQYF.

The chain is built from TRBV4-2 and TRBJ2-1, with D uncertain. Looked up from germline, CDR1 is LGHNA and CDR2 is YNFKEQ. The CDR3 extends over 14 amino acids. Trimming shortened V by 0 bases and J by 5 bases, and 8 bases separated the two germline ends. The chain's CDR3 is CASSQENYNNEQFF. For the CDR3, the DNA is TGTGCCAGCAGCCAAGAAAACTACAACAATGAGCAGTTCTTC.

The V call is TRBV5-1, the J call TRBJ1-1; 7 nucleotides line up with TRBD1. Per the germline V gene, CDR1 is SGHRS and CDR2 is YFSETQ. Unmatched junction bases numbered 12, after V lost 0 bases and J lost 4 bases. CDR3 length equals 17 residues. The CDR3 region has the DNA TGCGCCAGCAGCTTGGGACAGGGCGGAGGAGGTGTCACTGAAGCTTTCTTT. Its translation is CASSLGQGGGGVTEAFF.

The genes are TRBV7-9 and TRBJ1-2, with 8 bases aligning to TRBD1. The CDR3 consists of 14 residues. CDR1 and CDR2 (germline): SEHNR, FQNEAQ (reference sequence). J gave up 4 bases and V 6 bases, and 7 bases lay outside the gene matches. CDR3 sequence: CASSKGQGRYGYTF. DNA of the CDR3: TGTGCCAGCAGTAAAGGACAGGGACGCTATGGCTACACCTTC. Drawing the rest from reference TRBV7-9 and TRBJ1-2, the complete variable domain is DTGVSQNPRHKITKRGQNVTFRCDPISEHNRLYWYRQTLGQGPEFLTYFQNEAQLEKSRLLSDRFSAERPKGSFSTLEIQRTEQGDSAMYLCASSKGQGRYGYTFGSGTRLTVV.

This clone occurred once. The V and J genes are TRBV5-1 and TRBJ1-5; TRBD1 agrees at 7 bases. The V gene end was trimmed by 4 bases and the J gene end by 2 bases; junction bases not matched to a gene: 6. Germline CDR1 SGHRS, CDR2 YFSETQ. The CDR3 runs to 15 residues. CDR3 residues: CASSRRTGGNQPQHF. CDR3 nucleotide sequence: TGCGCCAGCAGCCGAAGGACAGGAGGCAATCAGCCCCAGCATTTT. Full variable domain (rest looked up from reference TRBV5-1 and TRBJ1-5): KAGVTQTPRYLIKTRGQQVTLSCSPISGHRSVSWYQQTPGQGLQFLFEYFSETQRNKGNFPGRFSGRQFSNSRSEMNVSTLELGDSALYLCASSRRTGGNQPQHFGDGTRLSIL.

A single count supports this clone. The CDR3, as DNA: TGTGCCAGCAGTCCACCGGGACAGGGACGAAACACCATATATTTT. It is translated as CASSPPGQGRNTIYF. The chain couples TRBV28 to TRBJ1-3; TRBD1 aligns across 9 bases. The CDR3 consists of 15 residues. The V segment lost 5 bases and the J segment 5 bases; nucleotides outside the gene matches: 7. In germline, CDR1 is MDHEN, CDR2 SYDVKM.

The CDR3 nucleotides are TGTGCCAGCAGTTTCACTAGAAGAGGCACAGATACGCAGTATTTT. As protein: CASSFTRRGTDTQYF. The chain combines TRBV28 with TRBJ2-3; D is possibly TRBD2 (5 bases). CDR1 MDHEN and CDR2 SYDVKM come from the germline V gene. Trimming took 3 bases from V and 1 from J, leaving 11 bases between them. The CDR3 covers 15 residues.

This rearrangement joins TRBV5-8 to TRBJ1-1, with TRBD1 matching over 8 bases. In germline, CDR1 is SGHTS, CDR2 YDEGEE. There are 14 residues in the CDR3. J gave up 3 bases and V 4 bases, and 5 bases lay outside the gene matches. CDR3 sequence: CASSPDRGYTEAFF. The CDR3 DNA is TGTGCCAGCAGCCCAGACAGGGGTTACACTGAAGCTTTCTTT.

The chain links TRBV2 to TRBJ1-1; maybe TRBD1 (5 bases). Looked up from germline, CDR1 is SNHLY and CDR2 is FYNNEI. V lost 3 bases to trimming and J lost 0 bases, with 11 bases between them. The CDR3 has 15 residues. The CDR3: CASSDTSTVNTEAFF. Here the CDR3 DNA reads TGTGCCAGCAGTGATACATCGACAGTGAACACTGAAGCTTTCTTT.

This clone was observed a few times. The rearrangement uses TRBV4-1 and TRBJ1-5, with 7 bases that match TRBD1. This CDR3 region has 14 residues. With V trimmed by 4 bases and J by 3 bases, 3 bases remained unmatched. Germline V gene lookup returns CDR1 MGHRA and CDR2 YSYEKL. This CDR3 is CASSPRGSNQPQHF. The CDR3 DNA sequence: TGCGCCAGCAGCCCCAGGGGGTCCAATCAGCCCCAGCATTTT.

The gene calls are TRBV18 and TRBJ2-1; 8 positions agree with TRBD2. Germline lookup yields CDR1 KGHSH and CDR2 LQKENI. After removal of 6 bases from V and 5 bases from J, the junction contained 12 bases not matched to a gene. This CDR3 has 16 residues. The CDR3 nucleotides read TGTGCCAGCTCCCCGACGGAACTAGCGGAAGACAATGAGCAGTTCTTC. This translates into CASSPTELAEDNEQFF. The full variable domain, its missing parts supplied by reference TRBV18 and TRBJ2-1, is NAGVMQNPRHLVRRRGQEARLRCSPMKGHSHVYWYRQLPEEGLKFMVYLQKENIIDESGMPKERFSAEFPKEGPSILRIQQVVRGDSAAYFCASSPTELAEDNEQFFGPGTRLTVL.

As for this clone: Other nucleotide sequences in the sample specify the same CDR3. V gene TRBV18 combines with J gene TRBJ1-5; 9 bases match TRBD1. This CDR3 is 15 amino acids long. V shed 0 bases and J 5 bases; nucleotides not matched to a gene: 2. Per the germline V gene, CDR1 is KGHSH and CDR2 is LQKENI. The CDR3 sequence is CASSPPGQGDQPQHF. CDR3 bases: TGTGCCAGCTCACCACCGGGACAGGGTGATCAGCCCCAGCATTTT.

The V gene is TRBV19, the J gene TRBJ2-5; D perhaps matches TRBD2 (5 bases). Germline CDR1 and CDR2: LNHDA and SQIVND (reference sequence). The ends were cut back, 3 bases at V and 5 bases at J, with 10 bases in the middle. The CDR3 totals 13 residues. CDR3 region: CASSMDSEETQYF. DNA for the CDR3: TGTGCCAGTAGTATGGACTCGGAGGAGACCCAGTACTTC.

This clone has only a few counts. The chain carries TRBV15 and TRBJ2-7, with TRBD1 as a possible D gene (5 bases). V dropped 0 bases and J dropped 1 base, with 13 bases sitting between them. Germline lookup yields CDR1 LNHNV and CDR2 YYDKDF (reference sequence). This CDR3 spans 16 amino acids. CDR3 coding DNA: TGTGCCACCAGCAGAGATGGCAACAGGCTTTCCTACGAGCAGTACTTC. Translated: CATSRDGNRLSYEQYF.

This clone was seen only once. The genes are TRBV7-6 and TRBJ1-1; D gene uncertain. The ends were cut back, 2 bases at V and 1 base at J, with 11 bases in the middle. This CDR3 region has 15 residues. Looked up from germline, CDR1 is SGHVS and CDR2 is FNYEAQ. The CDR3 region is CASSLTDNPNTEAFF. CDR3 in DNA: TGTGCCAGCAGCTTAACCGACAACCCGAACACTGAAGCTTTCTTT.

V gene TRBV9 combines with J gene TRBJ1-2; 7 bases fit TRBD1. Unmatched junction bases numbered 19, after V lost 4 bases and J lost 7 bases. This CDR3 has 17 amino acids. CDR1 is SGDLS and CDR2 is YYNGEE in the germline V gene. The CDR3 DNA sequence: TGTGCCAGCAGCCCCCCTCAAGGCAGGGGGAAAGTTAGTGGCTACACCTTC. It encodes CASSPPQGRGKVSGYTF.

Only a few counts were recorded for this clone. V usage is TRBV2 and J usage is TRBJ2-5, with D possibly TRBD2 on 5 matching bases. V gave up 9 bases and J gave up 1 base, with 12 bases separating them. This CDR3 is 13 amino acids long. Per germline, CDR1 SNHLY and CDR2 FYNNEI. The CDR3 DNA reads TGTGCCAGTTGGGGAGACACCCAAGAGACCCAGTACTTC. Amino acid sequence: CASWGDTQETQYF.

This chain connects TRBV13 to TRBJ2-5; 8 bases are shared with TRBD1. The CDR3 loop spans 14 amino acids. V shed 0 bases and J 4 bases; nucleotides not matched to a gene: 1. Germline CDR1 PRHDT, CDR2 FYEKMQ (reference sequence). CDR3 coding DNA: TGTGCCAGCAGCTTAGGGGGACAGGTAGAGACCCAGTACTTC. Translating gives CASSLGGQVETQYF.